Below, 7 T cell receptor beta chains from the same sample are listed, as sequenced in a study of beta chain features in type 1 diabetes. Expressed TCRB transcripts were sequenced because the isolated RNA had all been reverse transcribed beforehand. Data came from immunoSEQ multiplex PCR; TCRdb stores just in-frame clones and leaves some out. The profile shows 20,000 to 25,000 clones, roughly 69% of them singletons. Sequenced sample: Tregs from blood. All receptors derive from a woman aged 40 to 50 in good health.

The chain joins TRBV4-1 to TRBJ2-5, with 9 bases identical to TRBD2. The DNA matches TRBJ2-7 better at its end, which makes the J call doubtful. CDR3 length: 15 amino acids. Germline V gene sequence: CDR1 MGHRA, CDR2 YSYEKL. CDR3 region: CASSREAGGLYEQYF. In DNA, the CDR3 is TGCGCCAGCAGCCGGGAGGCGGGGGGGCTGTACGAGCAGTACTTC.

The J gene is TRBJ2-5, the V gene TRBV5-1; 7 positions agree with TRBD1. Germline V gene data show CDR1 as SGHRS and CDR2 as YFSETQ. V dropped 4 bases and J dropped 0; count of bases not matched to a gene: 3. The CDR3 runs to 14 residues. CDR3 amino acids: CASSPGQYQETQYF. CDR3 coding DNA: TGCGCCAGCAGCCCGGGACAGTACCAAGAGACCCAGTACTTC.

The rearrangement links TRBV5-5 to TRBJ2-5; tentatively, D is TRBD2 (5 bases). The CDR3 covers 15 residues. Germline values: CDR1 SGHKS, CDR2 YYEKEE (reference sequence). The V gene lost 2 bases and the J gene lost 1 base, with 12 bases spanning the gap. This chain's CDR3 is CASSFTGVPQETQYF. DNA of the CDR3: TGTGCCAGCAGCTTTACCGGGGTACCCCAAGAGACCCAGTACTTC.

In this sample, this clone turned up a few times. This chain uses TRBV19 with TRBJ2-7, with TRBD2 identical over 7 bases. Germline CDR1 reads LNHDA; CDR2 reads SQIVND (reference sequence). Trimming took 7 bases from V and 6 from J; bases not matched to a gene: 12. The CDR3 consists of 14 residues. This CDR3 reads CASTQNPKRGEQYF. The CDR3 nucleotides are TGTGCCAGTACCCAAAACCCGAAGCGGGGCGAGCAGTACTTC.

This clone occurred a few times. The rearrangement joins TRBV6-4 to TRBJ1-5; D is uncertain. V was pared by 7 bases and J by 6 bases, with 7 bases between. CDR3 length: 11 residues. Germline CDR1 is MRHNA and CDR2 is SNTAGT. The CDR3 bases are TGTGCCAGCAAGAGAGCTCAGCCCCAGCATTTT. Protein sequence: CASKRAQPQHF.

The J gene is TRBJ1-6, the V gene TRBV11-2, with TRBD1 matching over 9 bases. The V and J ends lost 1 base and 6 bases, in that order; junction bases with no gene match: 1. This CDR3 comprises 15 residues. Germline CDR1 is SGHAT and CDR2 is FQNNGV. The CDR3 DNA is TGTGCCAGCAGCTTAGCGGGACAGGGTAATTCACCCCTCCACTTT. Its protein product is CASSLAGQGNSPLHF.

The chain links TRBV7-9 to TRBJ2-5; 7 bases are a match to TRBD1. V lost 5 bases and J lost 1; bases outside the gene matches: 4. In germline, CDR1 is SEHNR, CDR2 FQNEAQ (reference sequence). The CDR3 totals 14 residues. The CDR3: CASSATGVQETQYF. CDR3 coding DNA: TGTGCCAGCAGCGCAACAGGGGTCCAAGAGACCCAGTACTTC.